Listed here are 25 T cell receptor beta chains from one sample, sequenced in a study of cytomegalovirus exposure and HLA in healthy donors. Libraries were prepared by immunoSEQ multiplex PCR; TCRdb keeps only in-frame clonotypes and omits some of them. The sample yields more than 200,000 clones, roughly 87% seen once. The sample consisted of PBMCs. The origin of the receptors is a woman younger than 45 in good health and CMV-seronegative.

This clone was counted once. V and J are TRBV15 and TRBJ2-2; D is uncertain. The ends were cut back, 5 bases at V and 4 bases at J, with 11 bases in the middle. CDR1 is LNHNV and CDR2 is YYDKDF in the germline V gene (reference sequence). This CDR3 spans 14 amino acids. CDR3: CATSGVGGTGELFF. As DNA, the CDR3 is TGTGCCACCAGCGGGGTAGGTGGCACCGGGGAGCTGTTTTTT.

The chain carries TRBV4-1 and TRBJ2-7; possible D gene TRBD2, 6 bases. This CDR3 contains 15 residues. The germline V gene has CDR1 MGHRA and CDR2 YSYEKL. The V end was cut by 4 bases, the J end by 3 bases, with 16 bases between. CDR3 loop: CASSPSPSANYEQYF. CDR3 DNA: TGCGCCAGCAGCCCTTCCCCTAGCGCCAACTACGAGCAGTACTTC.

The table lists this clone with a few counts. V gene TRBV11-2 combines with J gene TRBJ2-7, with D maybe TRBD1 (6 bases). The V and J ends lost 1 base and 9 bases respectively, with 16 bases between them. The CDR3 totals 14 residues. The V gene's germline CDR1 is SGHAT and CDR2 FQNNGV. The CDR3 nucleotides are TGTGCCAGCAGCTTAGCCGCCGGAACAGGGAGGCAGTACTTC. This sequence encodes CASSLAAGTGRQYF.

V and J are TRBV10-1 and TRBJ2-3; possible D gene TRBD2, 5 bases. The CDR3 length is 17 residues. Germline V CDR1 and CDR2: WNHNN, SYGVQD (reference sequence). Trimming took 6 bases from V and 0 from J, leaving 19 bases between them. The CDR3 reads CASRELGVTTSTDTQYF. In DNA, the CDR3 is TGCGCCAGCAGAGAGCTCGGGGTGACGACTAGCACAGATACGCAGTATTTT.

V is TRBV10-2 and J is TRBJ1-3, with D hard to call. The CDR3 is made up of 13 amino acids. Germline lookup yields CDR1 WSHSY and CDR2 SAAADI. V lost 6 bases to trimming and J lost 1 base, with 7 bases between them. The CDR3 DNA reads TGCGCCAGCAGAGAGGTTTCTGGAAACACCATATATTTT. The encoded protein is CASREVSGNTIYF.

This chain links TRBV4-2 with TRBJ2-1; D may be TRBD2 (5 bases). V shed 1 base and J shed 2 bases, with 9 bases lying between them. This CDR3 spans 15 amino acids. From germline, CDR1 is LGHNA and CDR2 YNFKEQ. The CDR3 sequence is CASSQAGWTYNEQFF. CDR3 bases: TGTGCCAGCAGCCAAGCGGGGTGGACCTACAATGAGCAGTTCTTC.

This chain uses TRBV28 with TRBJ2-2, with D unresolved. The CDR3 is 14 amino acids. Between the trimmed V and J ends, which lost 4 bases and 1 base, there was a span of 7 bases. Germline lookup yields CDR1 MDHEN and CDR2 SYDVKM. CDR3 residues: CASSSSLNTGELFF. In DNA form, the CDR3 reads TGTGCCAGCAGTTCCAGCCTGAACACCGGGGAGCTGTTTTTT.

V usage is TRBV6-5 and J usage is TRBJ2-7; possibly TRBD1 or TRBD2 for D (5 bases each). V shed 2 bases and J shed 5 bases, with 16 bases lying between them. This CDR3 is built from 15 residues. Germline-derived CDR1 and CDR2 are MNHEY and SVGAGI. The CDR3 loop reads CASSYAMTGPNEQYF. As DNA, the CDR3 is TGTGCCAGCAGTTACGCCATGACGGGGCCTAACGAGCAGTACTTC.

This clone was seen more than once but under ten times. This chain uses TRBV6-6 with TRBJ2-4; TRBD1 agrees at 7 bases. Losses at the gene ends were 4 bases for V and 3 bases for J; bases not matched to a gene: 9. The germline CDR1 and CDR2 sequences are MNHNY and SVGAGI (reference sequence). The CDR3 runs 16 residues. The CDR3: CASSSNGQDGKNIQYF. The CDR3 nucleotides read TGTGCCAGCAGTTCAAACGGACAGGATGGCAAAAACATTCAGTACTTC.

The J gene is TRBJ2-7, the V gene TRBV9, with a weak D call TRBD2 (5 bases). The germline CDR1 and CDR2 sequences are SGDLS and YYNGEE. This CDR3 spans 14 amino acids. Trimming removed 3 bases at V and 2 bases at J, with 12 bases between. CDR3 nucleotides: TGTGCCAGCAGCGAGGGAGTAATGGCCTACGAGCAGTACTTC. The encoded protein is CASSEGVMAYEQYF. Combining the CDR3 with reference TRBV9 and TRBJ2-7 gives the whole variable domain DSGVTQTPKHLITATGQRVTLRCSPRSGDLSVYWYQQSLDQGLQFLIQYYNGEERAKGNILERFSAQQFPDLHSELNLSSLELGDSALYFCASSEGVMAYEQYFGPGTRLTVT.

CDR3 sequence (DNA): TGCGCCAGCAGCTTGGATAGCGGGAGGGCCGGGGAGCTGTTTTTT. Protein sequence: CASSLDSGRAGELFF. This chain joins TRBV5-1 and TRBJ2-2; 11 bases map to TRBD2. CDR3 size: 15 residues. In germline, CDR1 is SGHRS, CDR2 YFSETQ. V was clipped by 0 bases and J by 6 bases; unmatched bases: 1.

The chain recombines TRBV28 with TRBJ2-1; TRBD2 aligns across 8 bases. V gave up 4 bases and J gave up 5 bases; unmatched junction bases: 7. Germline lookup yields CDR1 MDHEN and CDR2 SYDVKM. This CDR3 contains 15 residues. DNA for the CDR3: TGTGCCAGCAGTTCCGGGGGGGAATCGAACAATGAGCAGTTCTTC. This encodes CASSSGGESNNEQFF.

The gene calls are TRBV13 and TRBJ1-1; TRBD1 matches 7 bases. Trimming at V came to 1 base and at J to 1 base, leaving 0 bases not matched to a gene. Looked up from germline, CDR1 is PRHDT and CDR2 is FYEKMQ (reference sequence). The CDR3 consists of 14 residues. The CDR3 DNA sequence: TGTGCCAGCAGCTTAGACAGGGGGAACACTGAAGCTTTCTTT. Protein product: CASSLDRGNTEAFF. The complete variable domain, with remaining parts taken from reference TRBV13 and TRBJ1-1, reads AAGVIQSPRHLIKEKRETATLKCYPIPRHDTVYWYQQGPGQDPQFLISFYEKMQSDKGSIPDRFSAQQFSDYHSELNMSSLELGDSALYFCASSLDRGNTEAFFGQGTRLTVV.

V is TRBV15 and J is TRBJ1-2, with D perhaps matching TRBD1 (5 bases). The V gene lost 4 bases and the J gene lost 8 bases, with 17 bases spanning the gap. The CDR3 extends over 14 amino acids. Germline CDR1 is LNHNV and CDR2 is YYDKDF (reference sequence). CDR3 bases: TGTGCCACCAGCACCTCGGGGGGACCCGGGGGCTACACCTTC. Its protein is CATSTSGGPGGYTF.

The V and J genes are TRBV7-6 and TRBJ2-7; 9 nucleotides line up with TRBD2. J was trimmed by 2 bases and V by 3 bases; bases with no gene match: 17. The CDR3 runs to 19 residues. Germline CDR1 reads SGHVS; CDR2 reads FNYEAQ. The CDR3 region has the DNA TGTGCCAGCAGCTTCGGTGCGGGAGGGCCGACGTCAGCCACCTACGAGCAGTACTTC. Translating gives CASSFGAGGPTSATYEQYF. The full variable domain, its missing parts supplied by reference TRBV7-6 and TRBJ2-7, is GAGVSQSPRYKVTKRGQDVALRCDPISGHVSLYWYRQALGQGPEFLTYFNYEAQQDKSGLPNDRFSAERPEGSISTLTIQRTEQRDSAMYRCASSFGAGGPTSATYEQYFGPGTRLTVT.

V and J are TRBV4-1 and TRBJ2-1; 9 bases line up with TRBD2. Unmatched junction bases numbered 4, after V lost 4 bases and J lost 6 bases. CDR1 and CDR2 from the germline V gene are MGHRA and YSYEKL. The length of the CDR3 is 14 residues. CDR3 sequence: CASSPGLAINEQFF. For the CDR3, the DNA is TGCGCCAGCAGCCCGGGACTAGCAATCAATGAGCAGTTCTTC.

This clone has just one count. Here the CDR3 DNA reads TGTGCCAGTAGCCCAGGGGAACTATACGAGCAGTACTTC. Translation gives CASSPGELYEQYF. V gene TRBV19 combines with J gene TRBJ2-7; perhaps TRBD1 as D (6 bases). V dropped 6 bases and J dropped 4 bases, with 13 bases sitting between them. Germline CDR1 is LNHDA and CDR2 is SQIVND (reference sequence). CDR3 length: 13 amino acids.

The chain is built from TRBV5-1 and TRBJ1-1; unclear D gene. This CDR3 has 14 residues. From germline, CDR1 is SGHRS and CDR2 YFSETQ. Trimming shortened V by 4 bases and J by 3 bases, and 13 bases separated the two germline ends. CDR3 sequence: CASSPVGVDTEAFF. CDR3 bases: TGCGCCAGCAGCCCCGTTGGCGTGGACACTGAAGCTTTCTTT.

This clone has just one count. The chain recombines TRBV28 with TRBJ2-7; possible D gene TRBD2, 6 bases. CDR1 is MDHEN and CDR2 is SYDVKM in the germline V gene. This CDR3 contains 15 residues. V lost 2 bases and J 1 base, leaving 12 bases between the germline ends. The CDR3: CASSLTGLPSYEQYF. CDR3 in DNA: TGTGCCAGCAGTTTAACAGGACTACCATCCTACGAGCAGTACTTC.

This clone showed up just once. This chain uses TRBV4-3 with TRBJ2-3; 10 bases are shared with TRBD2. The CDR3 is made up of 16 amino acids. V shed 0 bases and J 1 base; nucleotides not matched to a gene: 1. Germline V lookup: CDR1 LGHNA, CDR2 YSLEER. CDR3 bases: TGCGCCAGCAGCCAAGAACTAGCGGGACGCACAGATACGCAGTATTTT. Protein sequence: CASSQELAGRTDTQYF.

This CDR3 is CASSQDRRGIFEQYF. Here the CDR3 DNA reads TGCGCCAGCAGCCAAGATCGAAGGGGGATCTTCGAGCAGTACTTC. The chain joins TRBV4-3 to TRBJ2-7; possible D gene TRBD1, 6 bases. This CDR3 region has 15 residues. V was cut by 0 bases and J by 6 bases, with 15 bases left in between. CDR1 LGHNA and CDR2 YSLEER come from the germline V gene.

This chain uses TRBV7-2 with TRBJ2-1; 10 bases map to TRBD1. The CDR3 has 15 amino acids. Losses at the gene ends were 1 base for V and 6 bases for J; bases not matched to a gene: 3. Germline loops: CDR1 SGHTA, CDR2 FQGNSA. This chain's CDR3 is CASSLVRTGGNEQFF. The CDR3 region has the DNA TGTGCCAGCAGCTTAGTTCGGACAGGGGGCAATGAGCAGTTCTTC. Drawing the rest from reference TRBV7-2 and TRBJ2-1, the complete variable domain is GAGVSQSPSNKVTEKGKDVELRCDPISGHTALYWYRQSLGQGLEFLIYFQGNSAPDKSGLPSDRFSAERTGGSVSTLTIQRTQQEDSAVYLCASSLVRTGGNEQFFGPGTRLTVL.

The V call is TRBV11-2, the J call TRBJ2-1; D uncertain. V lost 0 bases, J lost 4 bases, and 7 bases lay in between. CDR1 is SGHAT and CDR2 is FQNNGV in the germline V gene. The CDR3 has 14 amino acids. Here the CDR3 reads CASSLDLGYNEQFF. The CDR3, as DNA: TGTGCCAGCAGCTTAGATTTGGGGTACAATGAGCAGTTCTTC. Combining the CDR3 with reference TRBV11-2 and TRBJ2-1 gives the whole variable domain EAGVAQSPRYKIIEKRQSVAFWCNPISGHATLYWYQQILGQGPKLLIQFQNNGVVDDSQLPKDRFSAERLKGVDSTLKIQPAKLEDSAVYLCASSLDLGYNEQFFGPGTRLTVL.

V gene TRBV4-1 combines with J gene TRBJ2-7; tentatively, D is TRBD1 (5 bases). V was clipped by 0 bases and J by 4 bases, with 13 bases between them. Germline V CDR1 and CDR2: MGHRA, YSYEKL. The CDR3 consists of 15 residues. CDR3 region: CASSQDKTDLYEQYF. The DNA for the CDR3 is TGCGCCAGCAGCCAAGATAAGACAGACCTATACGAGCAGTACTTC.

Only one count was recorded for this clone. In DNA, the CDR3 is TGTGCCAGCAGCTTGTTGACAGGGGGCATCGACGAGCAGTACTTC. This gives the protein CASSLLTGGIDEQYF. The chain links TRBV5-4 to TRBJ2-7; TRBD1 aligns across 10 bases. The length of the CDR3 is 15 residues. CDR1 is SGHNT and CDR2 is YYREEE in the germline V gene (reference sequence). The V and J ends lost 1 base and 5 bases, in that order; junction bases with no gene match: 6.